Listed below are T cell receptor beta chains from one sample, sequenced in a study of T-cell reconstitution after alpha-beta-depleted transplantation in children. MiXCR, applied by TCRdb to the PCR reads, yields one record per CDR3 protein. Among about 110,000 distinct CDR3 sequences listed, about 9.4% were seen once. The sequencing here drew on PBMCs, taken before TCRalphabeta/CD19-depleted stem cell transplant. These receptors were collected from a boy younger than 10 with acute lymphoblastic leukemia, due to receive a stem cell transplant. The CDR3 runs from the conserved cysteine through the conserved F or W. Each record gives: CDR3 DNA, CDR3 protein, V gene, J gene, clone size, D gene. A D gene is named only where the DNA matches it firmly. Not all rows give a size; the values are once, few, many and, for expanded clones, a class.

CDR3 DNA: TGTGCCAGCAGTGATACCGGGACCCTCAACTATGAGCAGTTCTTC
CDR3 protein: CASSDTGTLNYEQFF
V gene: TRBV2
J gene: TRBJ2-1
clone size: few
D gene: .

CDR3 DNA: TGTGCCACCAGCAGAGATCGGGGACGCCAGTTCTTC
CDR3 protein: CATSRDRGRQFF
V gene: TRBV15
J gene: TRBJ2-1
clone size: .
D gene: .

CDR3 DNA: TGTGCCAGCAGCACCCTACGCACAGATACGCAGTATTTT
CDR3 protein: CASSTLRTDTQYF
V gene: TRBV12-3/TRBV12-4
J gene: TRBJ2-3
clone size: many
D gene: .

CDR3 DNA: TGCGCCAGCAGCTGGGGAGACGCCTCTGGGGCCAACGTCCTGACTTTC
CDR3 protein: CASSWGDASGANVLTF
V gene: TRBV5-1
J gene: TRBJ2-6
clone size: .
D gene: .

CDR3 DNA: TGTGCCAGCAGTAAGATTTTGGGCAGCGGGCCCTACGAGCAGTACTTC
CDR3 protein: CASSKILGSGPYEQYF
V gene: TRBV12-3/TRBV12-4
J gene: TRBJ2-7
clone size: many
D gene: .

CDR3 DNA: TGTGCCAGCAGCGTAGGCGGAAGGGCAGGGAGCTCTGGAAACACCATATATTTT
CDR3 protein: CASSVGGRAGSSGNTIYF
V gene: TRBV9
J gene: TRBJ1-3
clone size: .
D gene: .

CDR3 DNA: TGTGCCAGCAGTCTACGATCAGGGGGGGCCCACACTGAAGCTTTCTTT
CDR3 protein: CASSLRSGGAHTEAFF
V gene: TRBV12-3/TRBV12-4
J gene: TRBJ1-1
clone size: .
D gene: TRBD1

CDR3 DNA: TGTGCCAGTAGTAAGTTGGACGGGTTCTCCTACGAGCAGTACTTC
CDR3 protein: CASSKLDGFSYEQYF
V gene: TRBV19
J gene: TRBJ2-7
clone size: .
D gene: .

CDR3 DNA: TGTGCCAGCAGCAATAGACTAGCGGGCGCAGATACGCAGTATTTT
CDR3 protein: CASSNRLAGADTQYF
V gene: TRBV11-2
J gene: TRBJ2-3
clone size: many
D gene: TRBD2

CDR3 DNA: TGCAGTGCTAGAGATGAGGCCGGGGGAAACATTCAGTACTTC
CDR3 protein: CSARDEAGGNIQYF
V gene: TRBV20-1
J gene: TRBJ2-4
clone size: .
D gene: .

CDR3 DNA: TGCGCCAGCTCTAGCGGGAGGGCGTCTGGTTCTGGAAATGAGCAGTTCTTC
CDR3 protein: CASSSGRASGSGNEQFF
V gene: TRBV5-1
J gene: TRBJ2-1
clone size: .
D gene: TRBD2

CDR3 DNA: TGTGCCTGGTCTTTGTCTGCAGGTGGTGAGCAGTTCTTC
CDR3 protein: CAWSLSAGGEQFF
V gene: TRBV30
J gene: TRBJ2-1
clone size: few
D gene: .

CDR3 DNA: TGTGCCAGCAGCTACAGAGGGAACACCGGGGAGCTGTTTTTT
CDR3 protein: CASSYRGNTGELFF
V gene: TRBV7-6
J gene: TRBJ2-2
clone size: .
D gene: .

CDR3 DNA: TGTGCCAGCAGTCCAGGGGCGGGCTTCACAGATACGCAGTATTTT
CDR3 protein: CASSPGAGFTDTQYF
V gene: TRBV12-3/TRBV12-4
J gene: TRBJ2-3
clone size: many
D gene: .

CDR3 DNA: TGTGCCAGTAGTGCACAGGGGGTGGCCACTGAAGCTTTCTTT
CDR3 protein: CASSAQGVATEAFF
V gene: TRBV19
J gene: TRBJ1-1
clone size: many
D gene: TRBD1

CDR3 DNA: TGCAGTGCTCCGGGACAGGGGTACAATGAGCAGTTCTTC
CDR3 protein: CSAPGQGYNEQFF
V gene: TRBV20-1
J gene: TRBJ2-1
clone size: many
D gene: TRBD1

CDR3 DNA: TGCAGTGCTCATGACGGGGACTCCCAAGATACGCAGTATTTT
CDR3 protein: CSAHDGDSQDTQYF
V gene: TRBV20-1
J gene: TRBJ2-3
clone size: .
D gene: .

CDR3 DNA: TGTGCCAGCAGCCTCATCAGTATAATCGGTGAGCAGTTCTTC
CDR3 protein: CASSLISIIGEQFF
V gene: TRBV7-9
J gene: TRBJ2-1
clone size: few
D gene: .

CDR3 DNA: TGCGCCAGCAGCCCCATTAGGAACAGGGGGCTTGGGGAGCAGTACTTC
CDR3 protein: CASSPIRNRGLGEQYF
V gene: TRBV4-1
J gene: TRBJ2-7
clone size: many
D gene: TRBD1

CDR3 DNA: TGTGCCAGCAGTGCCCATCGGACTAGCGGGGCACAACAGAGCTCCTACAATGAGCAGTTCTTC
CDR3 protein: CASSAHRTSGAQQSSYNEQFF
V gene: TRBV6-1
J gene: TRBJ2-1
clone size: few
D gene: TRBD2

CDR3 DNA: TGTGCCAGCAGTCCTAGGGGGCTCTCCACTCTTCGTGAAGCTTTCTTT
CDR3 protein: CASSPRGLSTLREAFF
V gene: TRBV27
J gene: TRBJ1-1
clone size: .
D gene: TRBD1

CDR3 DNA: TGTGCCAGCAGTGGCAGACTAGCGGGAGAAGGCCGGCGGTACTTC
CDR3 protein: CASSGRLAGEGRRYF
V gene: TRBV6-1
J gene: TRBJ2-7
clone size: many
D gene: TRBD2

CDR3 DNA: TGCGCCAGCAGGTTTCGGGACACCCCCGGGGAGACCCAGTACTTC
CDR3 protein: CASRFRDTPGETQYF
V gene: TRBV5-1
J gene: TRBJ2-5
clone size: .
D gene: .

CDR3 DNA: TGTGCCAGCACTTCGCGGGAGGGAGTTTTCAATGAGCAGTTCTTC
CDR3 protein: CASTSREGVFNEQFF
V gene: TRBV25-1
J gene: TRBJ2-1
clone size: .
D gene: TRBD2

CDR3 DNA: TGCAGCGTTGAACCGGGACAGGGGGAAGAGCAGTACTTC
CDR3 protein: CSVEPGQGEEQYF
V gene: TRBV29-1
J gene: TRBJ2-7
clone size: few
D gene: TRBD1

CDR3 DNA: TGCGCCAGCAGTGTCTCGGTTAGCGGGAGGGGCAATGAGCAGTTCTTC
CDR3 protein: CASSVSVSGRGNEQFF
V gene: TRBV10-2
J gene: TRBJ2-1
clone size: .
D gene: TRBD2

CDR3 DNA: TGTGCCAGCAGCTCAATCACCCCGGGACTAGCGGGAGGGCCAAGGTACGAGCAGTACTTC
CDR3 protein: CASSSITPGLAGGPRYEQYF
V gene: TRBV11-2
J gene: TRBJ2-7
clone size: .
D gene: TRBD2

CDR3 DNA: TGTGCCAGCAGCTCTGGGACCGTCCAGAACACTGAAGCTTTCTTT
CDR3 protein: CASSSGTVQNTEAFF
V gene: TRBV7-8
J gene: TRBJ1-1
clone size: many
D gene: .

CDR3 DNA: TGTGCCAGCTCCCCGGGACTAGCCCGTGACAATGAGCAGTTCTTC
CDR3 protein: CASSPGLARDNEQFF
V gene: TRBV18
J gene: TRBJ2-1
clone size: .
D gene: TRBD2

CDR3 DNA: TGTGCCAGCAGTGAAGCGCCTCTAGATACGCAGTATTTT
CDR3 protein: CASSEAPLDTQYF
V gene: TRBV6-1
J gene: TRBJ2-3
clone size: many
D gene: .

CDR3 DNA: TGTGCCAGCTCACCAAAAGGAAACAATGAGCAGTTCTTC
CDR3 protein: CASSPKGNNEQFF
V gene: TRBV18
J gene: TRBJ2-1
clone size: many
D gene: .

CDR3 DNA: TGTGCCAGCAGTTACGCCGGGACAGGGGGGCGCCAGGGGATGAACACTGAAGCTTTCTTT
CDR3 protein: CASSYAGTGGRQGMNTEAFF
V gene: TRBV6-6
J gene: TRBJ1-1
clone size: many
D gene: TRBD1

CDR3 DNA: TGCAGTGCTAGAGTTTTCGCGGGGGCGGATTCACCCCTCCACTTT
CDR3 protein: CSARVFAGADSPLHF
V gene: TRBV20-1
J gene: TRBJ1-6
clone size: .
D gene: .

CDR3 DNA: TGTGCCAGCCTTTCGACTAGCGGGAACACCGGGGAGCTGTTTTTT
CDR3 protein: CASLSTSGNTGELFF
V gene: TRBV12-3/TRBV12-4
J gene: TRBJ2-2
clone size: .
D gene: TRBD2

CDR3 DNA: TGCAGTGCCTGGGGTCCGCCGGGCGAGCAGTACTTC
CDR3 protein: CSAWGPPGEQYF
V gene: TRBV20-1
J gene: TRBJ2-7
clone size: few
D gene: .

CDR3 DNA: TGTGCCAGCAGCTGGGGGGTGTCTGGAAACACCATATATTTT
CDR3 protein: CASSWGVSGNTIYF
V gene: TRBV5-6
J gene: TRBJ1-3
clone size: few
D gene: .

CDR3 DNA: TGTGCCAGCAGCTTGGGACAGATTAATGAAAAACTGTTTTTT
CDR3 protein: CASSLGQINEKLFF
V gene: TRBV5-5
J gene: TRBJ1-4
clone size: .
D gene: .

CDR3 DNA: TGCGCCAGCAGCTTGCCGCACGGAAACACTGAAGCTTTCTTT
CDR3 protein: CASSLPHGNTEAFF
V gene: TRBV5-1
J gene: TRBJ1-1
clone size: .
D gene: .

CDR3 DNA: TGTGCCAGCAGACAGGGGGCCTACGAGCAGTACTTC
CDR3 protein: CASRQGAYEQYF
V gene: TRBV27
J gene: TRBJ2-7
clone size: .
D gene: TRBD1

CDR3 DNA: TGTGCCATCAGTGATTGGGGGTCCTCTGGAAACACCATATATTTT
CDR3 protein: CAISDWGSSGNTIYF
V gene: TRBV10-3
J gene: TRBJ1-3
clone size: few
D gene: .

CDR3 DNA: TGTGCTAGTGGTTTGGGGACCCTTGGGGAGACCCAGTACTTC
CDR3 protein: CASGLGTLGETQYF
V gene: TRBV12-5
J gene: TRBJ2-5
clone size: .
D gene: .

CDR3 DNA: TGCGCCAGCAGCTTTGGGACAGGGGTCTTCTCTGGGGCCAACGTCCTGACTTTC
CDR3 protein: CASSFGTGVFSGANVLTF
V gene: TRBV5-1
J gene: TRBJ2-6
clone size: many
D gene: TRBD1

CDR3 DNA: TGTGCCAGCAAGGGCGGGACCTCCTACGAGCAGTACTTC
CDR3 protein: CASKGGTSYEQYF
V gene: TRBV2
J gene: TRBJ2-7
clone size: few
D gene: .

CDR3 DNA: TGTGCCATCAGCGGGACAGTGGGCTCCTACGAGCAGTACTTC
CDR3 protein: CAISGTVGSYEQYF
V gene: TRBV10-3
J gene: TRBJ2-7
clone size: few
D gene: TRBD1

CDR3 DNA: TGTGCCACCCGCGGTGGGGTGGGGGGCACTGAAGCTTTCTTT
CDR3 protein: CATRGGVGGTEAFF
V gene: TRBV28
J gene: TRBJ1-1
clone size: .
D gene: .

CDR3 DNA: TGCAGTCGGCCTAGGGCTGAAGTTGGGGGGTTTAATACGCAGTATTTT
CDR3 protein: CSRPRAEVGGFNTQYF
V gene: TRBV20-1
J gene: TRBJ2-3
clone size: many
D gene: .

CDR3 DNA: TGTGCCAGCAGAGAAGGGAGCGGCTACACCTTC
CDR3 protein: CASREGSGYTF
V gene: TRBV6-1
J gene: TRBJ1-2
clone size: .
D gene: .

CDR3 DNA: TGTGCCAGTACAACCCTCTTGACTAGCATGACCGGGGAGCTGTTTTTT
CDR3 protein: CASTTLLTSMTGELFF
V gene: TRBV27
J gene: TRBJ2-2
clone size: many
D gene: TRBD2